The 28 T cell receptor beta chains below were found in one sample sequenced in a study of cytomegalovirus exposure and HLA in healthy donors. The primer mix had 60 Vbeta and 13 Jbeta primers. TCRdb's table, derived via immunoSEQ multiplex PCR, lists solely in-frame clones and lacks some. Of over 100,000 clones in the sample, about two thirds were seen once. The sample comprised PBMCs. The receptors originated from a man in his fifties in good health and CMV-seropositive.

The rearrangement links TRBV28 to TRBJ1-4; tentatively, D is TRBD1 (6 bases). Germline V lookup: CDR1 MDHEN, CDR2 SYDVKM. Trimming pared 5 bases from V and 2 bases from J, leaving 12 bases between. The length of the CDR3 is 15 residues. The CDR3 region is CASSNPGATNEKLFF. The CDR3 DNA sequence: TGTGCCAGCAGTAATCCAGGGGCGACTAATGAAAAACTGTTTTTT.

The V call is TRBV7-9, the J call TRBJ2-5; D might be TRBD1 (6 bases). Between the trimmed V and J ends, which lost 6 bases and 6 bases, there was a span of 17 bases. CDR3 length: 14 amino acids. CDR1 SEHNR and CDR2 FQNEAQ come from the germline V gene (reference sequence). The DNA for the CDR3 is TGTGCCAGCAGGCATGAACAGGGTGGTAAGACCCAGTACTTC. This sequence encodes CASRHEQGGKTQYF.

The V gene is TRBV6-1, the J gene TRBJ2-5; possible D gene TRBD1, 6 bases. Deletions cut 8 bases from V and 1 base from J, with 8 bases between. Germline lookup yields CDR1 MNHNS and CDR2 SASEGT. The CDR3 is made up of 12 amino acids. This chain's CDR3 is CASLDSQETQYF. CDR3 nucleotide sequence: TGTGCCAGCCTGGACAGCCAAGAGACCCAGTACTTC.

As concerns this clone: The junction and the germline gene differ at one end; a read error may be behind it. The CDR3 spells CSSSPRQESYEQYF. The CDR3 DNA sequence: TGTTCCAGCAGCCCCCGACAGGAATCCTACGAGCAGTACTTC. The rearrangement joins TRBV7-9 to TRBJ2-7; perhaps TRBD1 as D (6 bases). The germline CDR1 and CDR2 sequences are SEHNR and FQNEAQ (reference sequence). This CDR3 region has 14 residues.

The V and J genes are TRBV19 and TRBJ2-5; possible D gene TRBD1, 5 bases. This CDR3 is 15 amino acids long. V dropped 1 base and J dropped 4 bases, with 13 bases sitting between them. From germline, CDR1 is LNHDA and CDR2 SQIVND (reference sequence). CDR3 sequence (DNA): TGTGCCAGTAGTATAGTTGGGGTGGGGCGAGAGACCCAGTACTTC. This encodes CASSIVGVGRETQYF. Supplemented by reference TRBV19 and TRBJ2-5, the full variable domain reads DGGITQSPKYLFRKEGQNVTLSCEQNLNHDAMYWYRQDPGQGLRLIYYSQIVNDFQKGDIAEGYSVSREKKESFPLTVTSAQKNPTAFYLCASSIVGVGRETQYFGPGTRLLVL.

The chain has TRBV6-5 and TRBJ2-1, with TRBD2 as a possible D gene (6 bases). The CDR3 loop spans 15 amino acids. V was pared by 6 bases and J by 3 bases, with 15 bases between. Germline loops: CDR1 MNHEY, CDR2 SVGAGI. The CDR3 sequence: CASSLGAEGYNEQFF. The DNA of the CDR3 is TGTGCCAGCAGCCTCGGGGCGGAGGGCTACAATGAGCAGTTCTTC.

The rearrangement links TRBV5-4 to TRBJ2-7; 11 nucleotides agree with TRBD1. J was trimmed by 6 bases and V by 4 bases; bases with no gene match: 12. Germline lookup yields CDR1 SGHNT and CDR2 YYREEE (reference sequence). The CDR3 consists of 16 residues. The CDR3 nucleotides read TGTGCCAGCAGCCTTGGTGGACAGGGGGCGGGCGGCGAGCAGTACTTC. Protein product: CASSLGGQGAGGEQYF.

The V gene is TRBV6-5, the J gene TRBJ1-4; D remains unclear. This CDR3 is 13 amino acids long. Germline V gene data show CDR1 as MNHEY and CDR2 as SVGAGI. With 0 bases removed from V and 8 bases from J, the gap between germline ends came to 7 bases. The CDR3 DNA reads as TGTGCCAGCAGTTACTCGGCCGCAGAAAAACTGTTTTTT. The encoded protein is CASSYSAAEKLFF.

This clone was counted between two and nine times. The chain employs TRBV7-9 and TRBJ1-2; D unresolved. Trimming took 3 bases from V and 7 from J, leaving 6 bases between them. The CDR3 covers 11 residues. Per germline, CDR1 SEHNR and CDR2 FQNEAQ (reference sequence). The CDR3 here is CASSFGVGYTF. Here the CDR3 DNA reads TGTGCCAGCAGCTTCGGGGTTGGCTACACCTTC.

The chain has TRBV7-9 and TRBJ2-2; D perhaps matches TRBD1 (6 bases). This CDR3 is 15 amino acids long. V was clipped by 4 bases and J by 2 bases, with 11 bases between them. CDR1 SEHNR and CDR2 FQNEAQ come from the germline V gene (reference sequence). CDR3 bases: TGTGCCAGCAGCTCGGGGACACCAAACACCGGGGAGCTGTTTTTT. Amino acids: CASSSGTPNTGELFF.

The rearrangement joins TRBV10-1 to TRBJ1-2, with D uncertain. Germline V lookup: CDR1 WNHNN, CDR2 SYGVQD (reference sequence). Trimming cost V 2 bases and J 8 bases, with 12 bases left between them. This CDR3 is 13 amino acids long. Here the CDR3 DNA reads TGCGCCAGCAGTGAGAACCCTTTGGGCGGCTACACCTTC. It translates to CASSENPLGGYTF.

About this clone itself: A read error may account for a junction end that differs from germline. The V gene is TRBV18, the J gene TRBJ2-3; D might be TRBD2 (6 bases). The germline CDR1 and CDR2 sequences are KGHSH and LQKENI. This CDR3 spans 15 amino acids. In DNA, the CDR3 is TGTGCCAGCTCACCACCATGGGCGGGGATCGATAGGCAGTATTTT. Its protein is CASSPPWAGIDRQYF. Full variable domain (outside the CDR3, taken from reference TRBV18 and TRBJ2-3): NAGVMQNPRHLVRRRGQEARLRCSPMKGHSHVYWYRQLPEEGLKFMVYLQKENIIDESGMPKERFSAEFPKEGPSILRIQQVVRGDSAAYFCASSPPWAGIDRQYFGPGTRLTVL.

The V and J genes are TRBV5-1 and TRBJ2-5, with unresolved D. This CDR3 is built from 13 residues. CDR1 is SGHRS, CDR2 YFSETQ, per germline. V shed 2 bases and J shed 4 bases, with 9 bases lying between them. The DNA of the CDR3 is TGCGCCAGCAGCTTTTCGGGTACAGAGACCCAGTACTTC. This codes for CASSFSGTETQYF.

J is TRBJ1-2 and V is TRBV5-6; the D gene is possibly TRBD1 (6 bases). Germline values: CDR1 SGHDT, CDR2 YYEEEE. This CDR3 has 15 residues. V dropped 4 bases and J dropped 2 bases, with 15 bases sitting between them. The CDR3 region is CASSPSDRTNYGYTF. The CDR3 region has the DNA TGTGCCAGCAGCCCATCCGACAGGACCAACTATGGCTACACCTTC.

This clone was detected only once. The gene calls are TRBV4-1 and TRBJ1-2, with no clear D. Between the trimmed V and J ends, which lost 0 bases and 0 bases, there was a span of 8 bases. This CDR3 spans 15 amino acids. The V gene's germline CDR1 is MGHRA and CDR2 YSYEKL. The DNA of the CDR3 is TGCGCCAGCAGCCAAGAACGGTCTTCTAACTATGGCTACACCTTC. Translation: CASSQERSSNYGYTF.

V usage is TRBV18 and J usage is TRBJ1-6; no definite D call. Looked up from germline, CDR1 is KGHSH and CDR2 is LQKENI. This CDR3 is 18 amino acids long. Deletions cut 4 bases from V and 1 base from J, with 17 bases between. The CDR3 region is CASSLIRTEGSYNSPLHF. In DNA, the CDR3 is TGTGCCAGCTCACTAATAAGGACGGAGGGTTCCTATAATTCACCCCTCCACTTT.

The CDR3 loop reads CASSGTDFGRTEAFF. In DNA form, the CDR3 reads TGTGCCAGCAGTGGCACTGACTTCGGTAGGACTGAAGCTTTCTTT. The chain combines TRBV25-1 with TRBJ1-1, with unresolved D. The CDR3 spans 15 residues. Germline values: CDR1 MGHDK, CDR2 SYGVNS. V was trimmed by 4 bases and J by 5 bases, leaving 17 bases between them.

CDR3 sequence (DNA): TGCGCCAGCAGGTTGACAGGAAAAAATGAAAAACTGTTTTTT. It specifies CASRLTGKNEKLFF. The rearrangement links TRBV10-2 to TRBJ1-4, with D perhaps TRBD1 (6 bases). Germline values: CDR1 WSHSY, CDR2 SAAADI. The CDR3 extends over 14 amino acids. V dropped 6 bases and J dropped 5 bases, with 13 bases sitting between them.

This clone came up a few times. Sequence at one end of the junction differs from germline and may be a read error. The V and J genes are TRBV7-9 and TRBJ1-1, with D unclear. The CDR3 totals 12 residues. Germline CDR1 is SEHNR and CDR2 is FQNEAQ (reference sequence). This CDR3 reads CSSSYGRTEAFF. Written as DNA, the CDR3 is TGTTCCAGCAGCTACGGGAGGACTGAAGCTTTCTTT.

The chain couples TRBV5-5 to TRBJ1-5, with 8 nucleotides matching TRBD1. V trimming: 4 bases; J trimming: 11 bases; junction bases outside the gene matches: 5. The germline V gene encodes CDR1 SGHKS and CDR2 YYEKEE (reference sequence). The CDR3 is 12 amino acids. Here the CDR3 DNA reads TGTGCCAGCAGCATCGGACAGGGAGCCCAGCATTTT. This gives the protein CASSIGQGAQHF. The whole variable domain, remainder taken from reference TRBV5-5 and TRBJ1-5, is DAGVTQSPTHLIKTRGQQVTLRCSPISGHKSVSWYQQVLGQGPQFIFQYYEKEERGRGNFPDRFSARQFPNYSSELNVNALLLGDSALYLCASSIGQGAQHFGDGTRLSIL.

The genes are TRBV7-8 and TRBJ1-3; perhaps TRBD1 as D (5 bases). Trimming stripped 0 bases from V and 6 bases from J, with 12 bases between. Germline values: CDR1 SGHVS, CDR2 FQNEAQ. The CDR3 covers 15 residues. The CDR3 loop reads CASSLARGEQNTIYF. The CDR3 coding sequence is TGTGCCAGCAGCTTAGCTCGGGGGGAGCAAAACACCATATATTTT.

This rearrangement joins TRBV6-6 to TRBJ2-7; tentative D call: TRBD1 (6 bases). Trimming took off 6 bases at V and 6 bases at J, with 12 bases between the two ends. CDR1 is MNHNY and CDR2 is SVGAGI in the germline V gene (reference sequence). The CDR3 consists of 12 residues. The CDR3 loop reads CASSLQQGEQYF. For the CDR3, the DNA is TGTGCCAGCAGCCTACAACAGGGCGAGCAGTACTTC.

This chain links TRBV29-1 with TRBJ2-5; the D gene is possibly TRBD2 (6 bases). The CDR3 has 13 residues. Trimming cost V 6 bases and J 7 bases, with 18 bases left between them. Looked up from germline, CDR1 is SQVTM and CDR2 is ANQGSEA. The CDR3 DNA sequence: TGCAGCGTCGGGACCGGGGGAGAGGGGACCCAGTACTTC. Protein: CSVGTGGEGTQYF.

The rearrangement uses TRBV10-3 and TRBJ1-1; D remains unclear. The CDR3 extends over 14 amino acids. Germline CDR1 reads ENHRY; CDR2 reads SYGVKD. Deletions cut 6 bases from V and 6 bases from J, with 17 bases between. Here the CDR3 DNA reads TGTGCCATCAGCCCTCTTCCGGGGTCAGCTGAAGCTTTCTTT. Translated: CAISPLPGSAEAFF.

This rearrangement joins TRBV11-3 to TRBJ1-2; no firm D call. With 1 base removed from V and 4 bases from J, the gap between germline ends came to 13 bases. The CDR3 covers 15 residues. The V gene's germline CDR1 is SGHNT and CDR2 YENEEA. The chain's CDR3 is CASSLAGELGYGYTF. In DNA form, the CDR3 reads TGTGCCAGCAGCTTAGCCGGGGAATTAGGCTATGGCTACACCTTC.

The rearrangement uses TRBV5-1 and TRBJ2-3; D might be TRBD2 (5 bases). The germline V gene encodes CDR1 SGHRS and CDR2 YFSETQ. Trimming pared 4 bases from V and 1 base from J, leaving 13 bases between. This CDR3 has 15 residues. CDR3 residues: CASSRGSGGTDTQYF. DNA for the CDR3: TGCGCCAGCAGCCGCGGCAGCGGCGGCACAGATACGCAGTATTTT.

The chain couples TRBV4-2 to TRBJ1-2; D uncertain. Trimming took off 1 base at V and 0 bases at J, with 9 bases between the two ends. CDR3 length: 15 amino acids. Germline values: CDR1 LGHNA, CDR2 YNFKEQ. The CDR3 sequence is CASSQVSLSNYGYTF. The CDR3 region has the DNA TGTGCCAGCAGCCAAGTGTCTCTTTCTAACTATGGCTACACCTTC.

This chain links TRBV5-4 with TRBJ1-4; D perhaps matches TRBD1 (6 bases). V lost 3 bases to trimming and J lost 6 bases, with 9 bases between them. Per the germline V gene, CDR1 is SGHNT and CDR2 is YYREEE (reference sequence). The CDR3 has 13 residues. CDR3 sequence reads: CASSWGPYEKLFF. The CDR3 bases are TGTGCCAGCAGCTGGGGGCCTTATGAAAAACTGTTTTTT.